The present entry profiles one T cell receptor beta chain with its context. Its antigen is still unknown. This entry belongs to a study of cytomegalovirus exposure and HLA in healthy donors. Study-wide background: HLA-typed donors contributed around 85 million unique TCRs, which were held in an early data release.

Primers included in the PCR were 60 Vbeta and 13 Jbeta primers. Assay used: immunoSEQ multiplex PCR; TCRdb lists only in-frame clones, some missing. The sample lists 150,000 to 200,000 clones, around four fifths occurring once. Germline V CDR1 and CDR2: WSHSY, SAAADI. Trimming at V came to 8 bases and at J to 4 bases, leaving 15 bases not matched to a gene. The CDR3 is 18 amino acids. General study results and limits: Researchers catalogued about 150 TCR beta chains as cytomegalovirus-associated.

The chain carries TRBV10-2 and TRBJ2-1; 12 bases match TRBD2. The receptor comes from a woman younger than 45 in good health and CMV-seronegative. Sequenced: PBMCs. The CDR3 DNA sequence: TGCGCCAGCTCCAAGAGGGGGCTAGCGGGGGGGCAGTACAATGAGCAGTTCTTC. Translating it yields CASSKRGLAGGQYNEQFF.